A single T cell receptor beta chain is shown here with its context. This sample was taken from a study of T cell changes during pregnancy in multiple sclerosis. Germline CDR1 is GTSNPN and CDR2 is SVGIG (reference sequence). The CDR3 runs to 15 residues. The V and J ends lost 3 bases and 2 bases respectively, with 17 bases between them. Assay used: immunoSEQ multiplex PCR; TCRdb lists only in-frame clones, some missing. The profile shows 35,000 to 55,000 clones, around nine tenths of them singletons. The genes are TRBV30 and TRBJ2-7; tentative D call: TRBD2 (5 bases). The TCR was taken from a female donor with multiple sclerosis, enrolled in a pregnancy study. Sample: CD4+ T cells from peripheral blood mononuclear cells, taken before pregnancy. CDR3 in amino acids: CAWRGGRPLAYEQYF. For the CDR3, the DNA is TGTGCCTGGAGGGGCGGGCGTCCCCTGGCCTACGAGCAGTACTTC.